This TCR beta chain was sequenced for a study of T cell responses to AZD1222 COVID-19 vaccine. Sequenced by immunoSEQ multiplex PCR; TCRdb stores in-frame clones only, minus some. The data show about 140,000 clones, roughly nine tenths seen once. Trimming pared 0 bases from V and 5 bases from J, leaving 12 bases between. From germline, CDR1 is SGHDT and CDR2 YYEEEE. The CDR3 loop spans 15 amino acids. The source was peripheral blood, collected 28 days after the second AZD1222 dose. This sequence originates from an adult who received the AZD1222 COVID-19 vaccine. The chain has TRBV5-6 and TRBJ1-5; TRBD1 is a possible D gene (5 bases). This CDR3 reads CASSLVRDRDQPQHF. For the CDR3, the DNA is TGTGCCAGCAGCTTGGTCAGGGACCGCGATCAGCCCCAGCATTTT.